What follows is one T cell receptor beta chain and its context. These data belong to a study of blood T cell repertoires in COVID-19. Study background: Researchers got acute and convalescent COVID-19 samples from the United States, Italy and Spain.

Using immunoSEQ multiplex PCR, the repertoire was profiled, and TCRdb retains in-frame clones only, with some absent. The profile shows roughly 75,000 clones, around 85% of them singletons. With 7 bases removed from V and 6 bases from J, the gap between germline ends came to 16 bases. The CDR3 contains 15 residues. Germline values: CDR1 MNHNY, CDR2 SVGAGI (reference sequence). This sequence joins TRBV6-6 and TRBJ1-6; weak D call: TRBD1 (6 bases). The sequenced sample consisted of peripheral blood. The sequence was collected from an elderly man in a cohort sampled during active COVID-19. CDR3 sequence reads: CASKNDRRANSPLHF. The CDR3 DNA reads TGTGCCAGCAAAAATGACAGGCGAGCTAATTCACCCCTCCACTTT.